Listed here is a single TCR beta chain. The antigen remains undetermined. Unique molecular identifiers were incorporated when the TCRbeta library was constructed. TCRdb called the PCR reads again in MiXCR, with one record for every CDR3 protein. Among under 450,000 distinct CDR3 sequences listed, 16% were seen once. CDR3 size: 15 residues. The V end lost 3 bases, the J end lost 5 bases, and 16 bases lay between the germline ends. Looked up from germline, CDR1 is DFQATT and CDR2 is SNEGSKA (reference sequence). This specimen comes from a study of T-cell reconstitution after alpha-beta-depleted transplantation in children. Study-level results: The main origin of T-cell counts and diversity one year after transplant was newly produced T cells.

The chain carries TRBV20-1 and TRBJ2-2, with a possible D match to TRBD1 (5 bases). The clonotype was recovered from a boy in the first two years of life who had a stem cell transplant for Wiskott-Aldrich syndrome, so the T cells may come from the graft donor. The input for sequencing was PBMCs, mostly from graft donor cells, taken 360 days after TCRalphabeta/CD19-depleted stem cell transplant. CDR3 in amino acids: CSASRARVGTGELFF. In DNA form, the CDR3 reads TGCAGTGCTAGTAGGGCCAGGGTCGGAACCGGGGAGCTGTTTTTT.